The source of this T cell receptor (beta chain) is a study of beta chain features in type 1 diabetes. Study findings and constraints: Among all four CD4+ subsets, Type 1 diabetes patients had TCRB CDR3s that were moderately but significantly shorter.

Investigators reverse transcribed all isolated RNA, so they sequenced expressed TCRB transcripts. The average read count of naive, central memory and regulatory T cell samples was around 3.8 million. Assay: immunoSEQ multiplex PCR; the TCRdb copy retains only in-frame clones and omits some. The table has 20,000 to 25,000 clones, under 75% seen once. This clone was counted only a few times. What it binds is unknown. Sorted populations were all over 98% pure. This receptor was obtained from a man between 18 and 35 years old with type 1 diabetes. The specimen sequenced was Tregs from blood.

The CDR3 loop is CASSYPRDRADIQYF. The CDR3 region has the DNA TGTGCCAGCAGTTACCCCCGGGACAGGGCTGACATTCAGTACTTC. The rearrangement links TRBV6-5 to TRBJ2-4; TRBD1 matches 9 bases. The CDR3 has 15 residues. Germline CDR1 reads MNHEY; CDR2 reads SVGAGI. J was trimmed by 8 bases and V by 2 bases; bases with no gene match: 7.